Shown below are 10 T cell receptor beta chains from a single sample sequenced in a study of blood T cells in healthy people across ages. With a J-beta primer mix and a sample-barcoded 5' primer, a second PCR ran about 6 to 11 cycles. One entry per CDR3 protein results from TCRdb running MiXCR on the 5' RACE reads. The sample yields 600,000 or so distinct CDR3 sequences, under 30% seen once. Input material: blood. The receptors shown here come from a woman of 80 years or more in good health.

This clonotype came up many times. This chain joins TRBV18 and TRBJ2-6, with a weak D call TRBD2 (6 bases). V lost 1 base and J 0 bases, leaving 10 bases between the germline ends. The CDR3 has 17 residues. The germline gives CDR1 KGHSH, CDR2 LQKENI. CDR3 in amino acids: CASSPRDSGSGANVLTF. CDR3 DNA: TGTGCCAGCTCACCACGGGACTCCGGCTCTGGGGCCAACGTCCTGACTTTC. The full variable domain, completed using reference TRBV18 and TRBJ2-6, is NAGVMQNPRHLVRRRGQEARLRCSPMKGHSHVYWYRQLPEEGLKFMVYLQKENIIDESGMPKERFSAEFPKEGPSILRIQQVVRGDSAAYFCASSPRDSGSGANVLTFGAGSRLTVL.

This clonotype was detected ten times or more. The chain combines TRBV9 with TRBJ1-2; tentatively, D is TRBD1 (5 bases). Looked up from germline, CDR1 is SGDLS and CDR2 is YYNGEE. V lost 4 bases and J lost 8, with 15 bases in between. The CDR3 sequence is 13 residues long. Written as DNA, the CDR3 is TGTGCCAGCAGCACACCGGGGGTGGGAGGCTACACCTTC. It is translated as CASSTPGVGGYTF.

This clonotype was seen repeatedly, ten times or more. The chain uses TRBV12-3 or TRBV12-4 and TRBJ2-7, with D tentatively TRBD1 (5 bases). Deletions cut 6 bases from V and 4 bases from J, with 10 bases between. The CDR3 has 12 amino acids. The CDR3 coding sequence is TGTGCCAGCAGCACCAGGGTTTACGAGCAGTACTTC. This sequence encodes CASSTRVYEQYF.

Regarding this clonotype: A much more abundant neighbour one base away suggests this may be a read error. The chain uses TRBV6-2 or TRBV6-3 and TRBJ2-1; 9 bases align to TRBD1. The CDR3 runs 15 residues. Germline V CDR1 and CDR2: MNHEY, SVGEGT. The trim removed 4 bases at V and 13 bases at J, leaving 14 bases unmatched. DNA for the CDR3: TGTGCCAGCAGTTTTCCCGGACAGGGGAAAGAGACCCAGTTCTTC. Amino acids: CASSFPGQGKETQFF.

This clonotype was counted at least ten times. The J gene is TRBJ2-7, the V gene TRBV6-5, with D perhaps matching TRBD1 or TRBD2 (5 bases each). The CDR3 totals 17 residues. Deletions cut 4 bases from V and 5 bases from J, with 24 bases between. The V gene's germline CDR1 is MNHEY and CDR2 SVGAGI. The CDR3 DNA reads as TGTGCCAGCAGTTTTTTGTCGTCGTCCGGGGCTTTCCACGAGCAGTACTTC. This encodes CASSFLSSSGAFHEQYF.

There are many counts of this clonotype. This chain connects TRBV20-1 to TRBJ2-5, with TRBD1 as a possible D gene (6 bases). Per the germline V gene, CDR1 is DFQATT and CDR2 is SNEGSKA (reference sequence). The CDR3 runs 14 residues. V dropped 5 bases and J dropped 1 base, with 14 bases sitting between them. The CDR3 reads CSAQQGGSQETQYF. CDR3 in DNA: TGCAGTGCTCAACAAGGGGGATCCCAAGAGACCCAGTACTTC.

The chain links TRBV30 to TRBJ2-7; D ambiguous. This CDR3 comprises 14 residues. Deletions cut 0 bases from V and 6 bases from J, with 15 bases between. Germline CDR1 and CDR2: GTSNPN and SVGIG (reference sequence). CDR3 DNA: TGTGCCTGGAGTGTAGGACCGGCTCTTGGCGAGCAGTACTTC. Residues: CAWSVGPALGEQYF.

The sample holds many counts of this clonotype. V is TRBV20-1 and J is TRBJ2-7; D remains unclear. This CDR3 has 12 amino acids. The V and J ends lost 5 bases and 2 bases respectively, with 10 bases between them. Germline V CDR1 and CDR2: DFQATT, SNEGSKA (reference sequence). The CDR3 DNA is TGCAGTGCTGGGGATACCCCCTACGAGCAGTACTTC. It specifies CSAGDTPYEQYF.

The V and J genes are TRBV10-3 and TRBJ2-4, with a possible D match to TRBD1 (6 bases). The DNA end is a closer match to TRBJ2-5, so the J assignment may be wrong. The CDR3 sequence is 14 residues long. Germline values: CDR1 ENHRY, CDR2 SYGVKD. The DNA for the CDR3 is TGTGCCACTCGGACAGCCGGGTCAGAAGAGACCCAGTACTTC. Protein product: CATRTAGSEETQYF.

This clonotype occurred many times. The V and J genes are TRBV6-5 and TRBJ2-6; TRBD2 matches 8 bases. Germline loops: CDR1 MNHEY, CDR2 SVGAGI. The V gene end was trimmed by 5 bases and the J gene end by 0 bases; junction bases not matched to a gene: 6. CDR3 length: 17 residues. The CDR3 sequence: CASSRDGRGSGANVLTF. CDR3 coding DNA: TGTGCCAGCAGTAGGGACGGGAGGGGCTCTGGGGCCAACGTCCTGACTTTC.